The 29 T cell receptor beta chains below were found in one sample sequenced in a study of T cells in localized non-small cell lung cancer. Measured with immunoSEQ multiplex PCR; TCRdb has only the in-frame clones, and not every one. The sample shows roughly 990 clones, roughly 25% of them seen only once. The starting material was normal lung tissue next to the tumor, obtained before any cancer treatment. The receptor source for this set is a woman aged 35 to 70 with stage III squamous cell lung carcinoma.

In this sample, this clone turned up a few times. V gene TRBV6-8 combines with J gene TRBJ2-2, with D perhaps assigned TRBD1 or TRBD2 (5 bases each). Germline loops: CDR1 MNHGY, CDR2 SAAAGT. The ends were cut back, 4 bases at V and 7 bases at J, with 19 bases in the middle. The CDR3 runs to 16 residues. This CDR3 is CASSFPGMGVSGELFF. The CDR3 DNA is TGTGCCAGCAGTTTCCCTGGGATGGGGGTTAGCGGGGAGCTGTTTTTT.

The chain uses TRBV19 and TRBJ2-1, with TRBD1 matching 11 bases. Germline V CDR1 and CDR2: LNHDA, SQIVND (reference sequence). The CDR3 runs to 18 residues. J lost 2 bases, V lost 2 bases, and 8 bases had no gene match. As DNA, the CDR3 is TGTGCCAGTAGTATATGGGACAGGGGGTTTCCTCCCTACAATGAGCAGTTCTTC. Protein sequence: CASSIWDRGFPPYNEQFF. Complete variable domain (other parts from reference TRBV19 and TRBJ2-1): DGGITQSPKYLFRKEGQNVTLSCEQNLNHDAMYWYRQDPGQGLRLIYYSQIVNDFQKGDIAEGYSVSREKKESFPLTVTSAQKNPTAFYLCASSIWDRGFPPYNEQFFGPGTRLTVL.

This clone was seen only a few times. The chain links TRBV11-3 to TRBJ1-1; 8 nucleotides line up with TRBD1. The CDR3 runs to 18 residues. V was clipped by 4 bases and J by 4 bases; unmatched bases: 17. CDR1 SGHNT and CDR2 YENEEA come from the germline V gene. The CDR3 DNA sequence: TGTGCCAGCAGCTCTAGCCAGGGGGCCCTCCTAGGATTCACTGAAGCTTTCTTT. Its protein is CASSSSQGALLGFTEAFF.

The V gene is TRBV19, the J gene TRBJ1-1; no clear D gene. Trimming left V 6 bases short and J 6 bases short, with 20 bases between. CDR3 length: 15 residues. Germline assignment: CDR1 LNHDA and CDR2 SQIVND (reference sequence). The DNA for the CDR3 is TGTGCCAGTAGCGCACCGGAGACCCGAATGGCTGAAGCTTTCTTT. This translates into CASSAPETRMAEAFF.

This clone is classed as hyperexpanded. The rearrangement links TRBV6-8 to TRBJ2-3, with 7 bases matching TRBD2. CDR3 length equals 16 residues. J lost 2 bases, V lost 5 bases, and 10 bases had no gene match. Germline V gives CDR1 MNHGY, CDR2 SAAAGT. The CDR3 nucleotides read TGTGCCAGCAGTGCGGTGCGGGGGACCTTCACAGATACGCAGTATTTT. Residues: CASSAVRGTFTDTQYF.

The chain has TRBV11-3 and TRBJ1-1, with 9 positions matching TRBD1. The V segment lost 5 bases and the J segment 4 bases; nucleotides outside the gene matches: 11. This CDR3 is built from 16 residues. Per the germline V gene, CDR1 is SGHNT and CDR2 is YENEEA. As DNA, the CDR3 is TGTGCCAGCAGCCTAATGCCGGGACAGGGAACCACTGAAGCTTTCTTT. It codes for CASSLMPGQGTTEAFF.

V usage is TRBV9 and J usage is TRBJ1-1; D is undetermined. CDR3 size: 17 residues. The germline CDR1 and CDR2 sequences are SGDLS and YYNGEE. V was cut by 1 base and J by 1 base, with 17 bases left in between. The CDR3 DNA reads TGTGCCAGCAGCGTAAGGTCGGTCGGGGAGCCGAACACTGAAGCTTTCTTT. Protein product: CASSVRSVGEPNTEAFF.

The CDR3 sequence: CASRRVGATEAFF. The CDR3 coding sequence is TGTGCCAGCAGGAGGGTAGGGGCCACTGAAGCTTTCTTT. The genes are TRBV6-8 and TRBJ1-1; a possible D gene is TRBD1 (5 bases). V gave up 6 bases and J gave up 4 bases, with 12 bases separating them. CDR3 length: 13 residues. In germline, CDR1 is MNHGY, CDR2 SAAAGT.

By share, this clone counts as medium-sized. The rearrangement uses TRBV6-8 and TRBJ1-1, with TRBD1 matching over 7 bases. The CDR3 runs 16 residues. V trimming: 10 bases; J trimming: 0 bases; junction bases outside the gene matches: 14. Germline V gives CDR1 MNHGY, CDR2 SAAAGT. The CDR3 loop reads CAIRKTGRVMNTEAFF. As DNA, the CDR3 is TGTGCCATCAGAAAGACAGGGAGGGTCATGAACACTGAAGCTTTCTTT.

This clone was counted between two and nine times. This chain connects TRBV11-3 to TRBJ2-1; D is unresolved. CDR1 is SGHNT and CDR2 is YENEEA in the germline V gene. Trimming cost V 1 base and J 3 bases, with 7 bases left between them. The CDR3 covers 14 residues. CDR3 sequence: CASSLGGSYNEQFF. CDR3 in DNA: TGTGCCAGCAGCTTAGGAGGCAGCTACAATGAGCAGTTCTTC. The entire variable domain, with the rest obtained from reference TRBV11-3 and TRBJ2-1, is as follows: EAGVVQSPRYKIIEKKQPVAFWCNPISGHNTLYWYLQNLGQGPELLIRYENEEAVDDSQLPKDRFSAERLKGVDSTLKIQPAELGDSAVYLCASSLGGSYNEQFFGPGTRLTVL.

The chain is built from TRBV5-1 and TRBJ1-2; D remains ambiguous. This CDR3 is built from 14 residues. The germline V and J ends were trimmed by 0 bases and 7 bases, with 13 bases remaining between them. Germline lookup yields CDR1 SGHRS and CDR2 YFSETQ. Written as DNA, the CDR3 is TGCGCCAGCAGCTTGGCCAGGCCAGAGGGTGGCTACACCTTC. It encodes CASSLARPEGGYTF.

This clone rates as medium-sized. The chain combines TRBV11-3 with TRBJ2-7, with 7 bases lining up with TRBD2. J was trimmed by 4 bases and V by 4 bases; bases with no gene match: 7. Germline values: CDR1 SGHNT, CDR2 YENEEA. The CDR3 consists of 14 residues. CDR3 DNA: TGTGCCAGCAGCTCGTCTACGCGGGGGTACGAGCAGTACTTC. Translating it yields CASSSSTRGYEQYF.

The genes are TRBV29-1 and TRBJ2-7, with TRBD2 matching over 7 bases. V dropped 5 bases and J dropped 5; count of bases not matched to a gene: 6. The length of the CDR3 is 12 residues. CDR1 is SQVTM, CDR2 ANQGSEA, per germline. The CDR3: CSVRAGEDEQYF. CDR3 nucleotide sequence: TGCAGCGTTCGGGCGGGGGAGGACGAGCAGTACTTC.

V and J are TRBV14 and TRBJ2-2; D not certain. There are 12 residues in the CDR3. Between the trimmed V and J ends, which lost 4 bases and 7 bases, there was a span of 7 bases. Germline V gene sequence: CDR1 SGHDN, CDR2 FVKESK. This CDR3 reads CASSLAVGELFF. CDR3 bases: TGTGCCAGCAGCCTTGCGGTCGGGGAGCTGTTTTTT.

The CDR3 spells CASGLDGRTEAFF. The CDR3 region has the DNA TGTGCTAGTGGTTTGGACGGACGGACTGAAGCTTTCTTT. The rearrangement joins TRBV12-5 to TRBJ1-1; no firm D call. Trimming pared 1 base from V and 5 bases from J, leaving 8 bases between. CDR1 is LGHNT and CDR2 is FRNRAP in the germline V gene. This CDR3 spans 13 amino acids.

This clone is judged large. The chain employs TRBV6-8 and TRBJ1-5; D is uncertain. Between the trimmed V and J ends, which lost 6 bases and 5 bases, there was a span of 11 bases. Germline V gene sequence: CDR1 MNHGY, CDR2 SAAAGT. The CDR3 consists of 13 residues. The CDR3 loop is CASSPSGDQPQHF. CDR3 sequence (DNA): TGTGCCAGCAGCCCTTCAGGTGATCAGCCCCAGCATTTT.

In its sample, this clone was seen a few times. V and J are TRBV6-8 and TRBJ1-2, with D hard to call. Germline assignment: CDR1 MNHGY and CDR2 SAAAGT. CDR3 size: 15 residues. V dropped 8 bases and J dropped 5 bases, with 21 bases sitting between them. The DNA for the CDR3 is TGTGCCAGCCGAATGTTGACCGGAACAAATTATGGCTACACCTTC. Translating it yields CASRMLTGTNYGYTF.

The rearrangement uses TRBV19 and TRBJ1-2, with D tentatively TRBD1 (5 bases). V shed 5 bases and J shed 6 bases, with 10 bases lying between them. The germline V gene encodes CDR1 LNHDA and CDR2 SQIVND (reference sequence). This CDR3 comprises 12 residues. CDR3 loop: CASSFREHGYTF. In DNA, the CDR3 is TGTGCCAGTAGTTTCAGGGAACATGGCTACACCTTC.

This chain joins TRBV19 and TRBJ1-5; 7 nucleotides line up with TRBD1. CDR1 and CDR2 (germline): LNHDA, SQIVND (reference sequence). CDR3 length: 14 residues. With V trimmed by 6 bases and J by 5 bases, 7 bases remained unmatched. CDR3 sequence reads: CASSAGQFYQPQHF. The CDR3 coding sequence is TGTGCCAGTAGCGCGGGACAGTTCTATCAGCCCCAGCATTTT.

Only a few counts were recorded for this clone. The V and J genes are TRBV6-8 and TRBJ2-3; D might be TRBD1 or TRBD2, each matching 6 bases. The germline CDR1 and CDR2 sequences are MNHGY and SAAAGT. This CDR3 has 13 residues. The ends were cut back, 8 bases at V and 6 bases at J, with 15 bases in the middle. DNA of the CDR3: TGTGCCAGCTTTGGGGGGCCGGCGGATACGCAGTATTTT. Its translation is CASFGGPADTQYF.

The CDR3 loop reads CASSRPGTSYYEQYF. CDR3 coding DNA: TGTGCCAGTAGTCGGCCCGGGACTAGCTACTACGAGCAGTACTTC. The rearrangement joins TRBV19 to TRBJ2-7; the match to TRBD2 covers 9 bases. Germline assignment: CDR1 LNHDA and CDR2 SQIVND (reference sequence). Trimming removed 5 bases from V and 3 bases from J; junction bases left unmatched: 8. This CDR3 is built from 15 residues.

The table lists this clone with a few counts. V gene TRBV10-3 combines with J gene TRBJ2-5; D remains unclear. Germline lookup yields CDR1 ENHRY and CDR2 SYGVKD. This CDR3 region has 12 residues. V was cut by 2 bases and J by 2 bases, with 3 bases left in between. CDR3 sequence: CAISENQETQYF. CDR3 nucleotides: TGTGCCATCAGTGAGAATCAAGAGACCCAGTACTTC.

Relative to its sample, this clone is large. This chain connects TRBV6-8 to TRBJ2-4; 8 bases map to TRBD1. V was clipped by 2 bases and J by 8 bases; unmatched bases: 5. This CDR3 has 14 amino acids. Germline V CDR1 and CDR2: MNHGY, SAAAGT. This CDR3 is CASSYGQGVDIQYF. For the CDR3, the DNA is TGTGCCAGCAGTTACGGACAGGGAGTGGACATTCAGTACTTC.

The V gene is TRBV19, the J gene TRBJ1-1, with D hard to call. V lost 4 bases, J lost 3 bases, and 9 bases lay in between. Germline-derived CDR1 and CDR2 are LNHDA and SQIVND (reference sequence). The CDR3 totals 13 residues. The CDR3 spells CASSSGRYTEAFF. The CDR3 DNA reads as TGTGCCAGTAGTAGCGGGAGGTACACTGAAGCTTTCTTT.

This chain connects TRBV19 to TRBJ1-5, with D possibly matching TRBD1 (5 bases). V shed 1 base and J shed 9 bases, with 19 bases lying between them. The CDR3 has 16 residues. In germline, CDR1 is LNHDA, CDR2 SQIVND (reference sequence). CDR3 protein: CASSIGGGTMRGPQHF. The CDR3 DNA is TGTGCCAGTAGTATAGGGGGCGGGACCATGCGGGGGCCCCAGCATTTT.

V is TRBV2 and J is TRBJ2-7; D possibly uses TRBD1 or TRBD2 (5 bases each). Per germline, CDR1 SNHLY and CDR2 FYNNEI. The CDR3 length is 14 residues. Trimming cost V 8 bases and J 3 bases, with 17 bases left between them. For the CDR3, the DNA is TGTGCCAGCGAATTAGAGGGGCAGTTCTACGAGCAGTACTTC. Protein product: CASELEGQFYEQYF.

By frequency in the sample, this clone is large (0.1 to 1%). V gene TRBV18 combines with J gene TRBJ1-6; D is uncertain. With 2 bases removed from V and 10 bases from J, the gap between germline ends came to 15 bases. CDR3 length: 15 amino acids. Per the germline V gene, CDR1 is KGHSH and CDR2 is LQKENI. CDR3 residues: CASSPGGPERSPLHF. CDR3 DNA sequence: TGTGCCAGCTCACCAGGTGGGCCCGAAAGGTCACCCCTCCACTTT.

This sequence joins TRBV12-2 and TRBJ1-5. TRBV12-2 is labeled a pseudogene. The CDR3 covers 15 residues. In DNA form, the CDR3 reads TGTGCAAGTCGCTTAGTTGCCCGTTCCCATCAGCCCCAGCATTTT. Residues: CASRLVARSHQPQHF.

The CDR3 is CASSLAGQGNFNEQFF. CDR3 in DNA: TGCGCCAGCAGCTTGGCGGGACAGGGGAATTTCAATGAGCAGTTCTTC. The genes are TRBV5-1 and TRBJ2-1; TRBD1 agrees at 10 bases. This CDR3 has 16 amino acids. From germline, CDR1 is SGHRS and CDR2 YFSETQ. V lost 0 bases, J lost 6 bases, and 6 bases stayed unmatched.